The 15 T cell receptor beta chains below were found in one sample sequenced in a study of T cell responses to AZD1222 COVID-19 vaccine. Clones were read by immunoSEQ multiplex PCR, and TCRdb kept only the in-frame ones, dropping some. This sample carries 150,000 to 160,000 clones, about 88% of them seen once, and the ten largest clones take 2.5% to 4%. Source: peripheral blood, taken on day 0 of AZD1222 vaccination. Every receptor here comes from an adult in good health.

The rearrangement uses TRBV5-6 and TRBJ2-7; D uncertain. V was clipped by 4 bases and J by 7 bases, with 12 bases between them. The CDR3 length is 12 residues. CDR1 and CDR2 (germline): SGHDT, YYEEEE. CDR3 sequence (DNA): TGTGCCAGCAGCCTACTTCGGCTAGAGCAGTACTTC. Translation: CASSLLRLEQYF.

The chain combines TRBV13 with TRBJ1-2; 9 bases map to TRBD1. V lost 5 bases to trimming and J lost 2 bases; unmatched junction nucleotides: 9. CDR3 size: 16 residues. Germline V gene lookup returns CDR1 PRHDT and CDR2 FYEKMQ (reference sequence). The CDR3 DNA sequence: TGTGCCAGCAGCCCGACTCCGGGACAGGGAAACTATGGCTACACCTTC. As protein: CASSPTPGQGNYGYTF.

J is TRBJ2-7 and V is TRBV11-2, with 11 bases lining up with TRBD1. Trimming removed 6 bases from V and 3 bases from J; junction bases left unmatched: 1. CDR3 size: 13 residues. Looked up from germline, CDR1 is SGHAT and CDR2 is FQNNGV. The CDR3 region is CASRGQGDYEQYF. The CDR3 region has the DNA TGTGCCAGCAGGGGACAGGGGGACTACGAGCAGTACTTC. The variable domain in full, completed from reference TRBV11-2 and TRBJ2-7, reads EAGVAQSPRYKIIEKRQSVAFWCNPISGHATLYWYQQILGQGPKLLIQFQNNGVVDDSQLPKDRFSAERLKGVDSTLKIQPAKLEDSAVYLCASRGQGDYEQYFGPGTRLTVT.

The V gene is TRBV18, the J gene TRBJ2-7; the D gene is possibly TRBD1 (5 bases). Deletions cut 2 bases from V and 6 bases from J, with 11 bases between. Germline CDR1 and CDR2: KGHSH and LQKENI. This CDR3 region has 13 residues. The CDR3 is CASSPDQGREQYF. The DNA for the CDR3 is TGTGCCAGCTCACCAGATCAGGGCCGCGAGCAGTACTTC. Combining the CDR3 with reference TRBV18 and TRBJ2-7 gives the whole variable domain NAGVMQNPRHLVRRRGQEARLRCSPMKGHSHVYWYRQLPEEGLKFMVYLQKENIIDESGMPKERFSAEFPKEGPSILRIQQVVRGDSAAYFCASSPDQGREQYFGPGTRLTVT.

This chain connects TRBV5-1 to TRBJ2-2; D is unresolved. The CDR3 runs 17 residues. V was cut by 0 bases and J by 0 bases, with 12 bases left in between. From germline, CDR1 is SGHRS and CDR2 YFSETQ. CDR3 region: CASSLGPGRANTGELFF. The CDR3 DNA follows: TGCGCCAGCAGCTTGGGCCCGGGCCGCGCGAACACCGGGGAGCTGTTTTTT. The full variable domain, with the rest looked up from reference TRBV5-1 and TRBJ2-2, is KAGVTQTPRYLIKTRGQQVTLSCSPISGHRSVSWYQQTPGQGLQFLFEYFSETQRNKGNFPGRFSGRQFSNSRSEMNVSTLELGDSALYLCASSLGPGRANTGELFFGEGSRLTVL.

The CDR3 coding sequence is TGTGCCAGCAGTTTACAACAGCACTACGAGCAGTACTTC. It translates to CASSLQQHYEQYF. This chain connects TRBV27 to TRBJ2-7; D remains ambiguous. This CDR3 region has 13 residues. Deletions cut 2 bases from V and 3 bases from J, with 8 bases between. CDR1 and CDR2 from the germline V gene are MNHEY and SMNVEV (reference sequence).

The chain couples TRBV5-6 to TRBJ2-1; weak D call: TRBD1 (5 bases). This CDR3 has 14 residues. V was clipped by 2 bases and J by 4 bases, with 10 bases between them. CDR1 is SGHDT and CDR2 is YYEEEE in the germline V gene. Here the CDR3 reads CASSLRGPYNEQFF. The CDR3 coding sequence is TGTGCCAGCAGCTTAAGGGGCCCTTACAATGAGCAGTTCTTC.

The chain uses TRBV23-1 and TRBJ2-7; perhaps TRBD1 as D (6 bases). TRBV23-1 is designated an ORF whose function remains uncertain. Between the trimmed V and J ends, which lost 5 bases and 5 bases, there was a span of 10 bases. CDR3 size: 12 residues. The CDR3 reads CASSVGAHEQYF. CDR3 nucleotides: TGCGCCAGCAGTGTGGGGGCTCACGAGCAGTACTTC.

This clone was observed once. This chain connects TRBV19 to TRBJ1-5; perhaps TRBD1 as D (5 bases). The germline V gene has CDR1 LNHDA and CDR2 SQIVND (reference sequence). The CDR3 has 14 residues. V lost 1 base, J lost 7 bases, and 11 bases lay in between. CDR3 nucleotide sequence: TGTGCCAGTAGTATAGGAGGGGAAAGCCAGCCCCAGCATTTT. Translation: CASSIGGESQPQHF.

The chain couples TRBV27 to TRBJ2-7; 12 positions agree with TRBD1. CDR1 and CDR2 (germline): MNHEY, SMNVEV (reference sequence). Germline trimming cut 5 bases from V and 7 bases from J; bases unmatched to any gene: 9. The CDR3 is made up of 15 amino acids. The CDR3 DNA sequence: TGTGCCAGCAGTCACAAGGGACAGGGGGCTTGGGAGCAGTACTTC. Encoded protein: CASSHKGQGAWEQYF.

V gene TRBV7-3 combines with J gene TRBJ2-7, with 10 bases fitting TRBD1. Per germline, CDR1 SGHTA and CDR2 FQGTGA. Trimming at V came to 5 bases and at J to 6 bases, leaving 4 bases not matched to a gene. This CDR3 region has 13 residues. CDR3 protein: CASSRDRGVEQYF. In nucleotides, the CDR3 is TGTGCCAGCAGCCGGGACAGGGGAGTCGAGCAGTACTTC.

This sequence joins TRBV5-1 and TRBJ2-5, with TRBD1 as a possible D gene (5 bases). With 0 bases removed from V and 5 bases from J, the gap between germline ends came to 8 bases. The length of the CDR3 is 13 residues. Germline V gene lookup returns CDR1 SGHRS and CDR2 YFSETQ. This CDR3 reads CASSLVPGETQYF. CDR3 coding DNA: TGCGCCAGCAGCTTGGTTCCAGGGGAGACCCAGTACTTC.

V usage is TRBV7-8 and J usage is TRBJ2-7; 9 nucleotides agree with TRBD1. Losses at the gene ends were 9 bases for V and 2 bases for J; bases not matched to a gene: 8. Germline CDR1 is SGHVS and CDR2 is FQNEAQ. There are 14 residues in the CDR3. The CDR3: CASLSGTGPYEQYF. DNA of the CDR3: TGTGCCAGTTTATCCGGGACAGGGCCCTACGAGCAGTACTTC. Using reference TRBV7-8 and TRBJ2-7 for the parts outside the CDR3, the full variable domain is GAGVSQSPRYKVAKRGQDVALRCDPISGHVSLFWYQQALGQGPEFLTYFQNEAQLDKSGLPSDRFFAERPEGSVSTLKIQRTQQEDSAVYLCASLSGTGPYEQYFGPGTRLTVT.

The chain carries TRBV6-5 and TRBJ1-3, with a possible D match to TRBD1 (5 bases). Trimming stripped 6 bases from V and 0 bases from J, with 12 bases between. In germline, CDR1 is MNHEY, CDR2 SVGAGI. CDR3 length: 15 amino acids. Written as DNA, the CDR3 is TGTGCCAGCAGATCCCACAGGAGCTCTGGAAACACCATATATTTT. Protein sequence: CASRSHRSSGNTIYF.

The genes are TRBV3-1 (or the pseudogene TRBV3-2) and TRBJ2-1; D not certain. The V end lost 4 bases, the J end lost 7 bases, and 8 bases lay between the germline ends. The CDR3 runs to 12 residues. Germline V gene data show CDR1 as LGHDT and CDR2 as YNNKEL (reference sequence). CDR3 sequence: CASSRAENEQFF. DNA of the CDR3: TGTGCCAGCAGCCGGGCCGAAAATGAGCAGTTCTTC.